This T cell receptor beta chain was profiled in a study of Ad26.COV2.S vaccination and SARS-CoV-2 variants. The overall study: Donor was assigned to the Ad26.COV2.S arm of trial COV1001. The vaccine Ad26.COV2.S was put into the muscle once, or twice with 56 days between. Study conclusions and caveats: Considerable breadth of spike-specific CD8+ and CD4+ T cell responses has reportedly been documented following vaccination.

This clone was observed a few times. Its antigen remains unknown. Treatment described: roughly 19 received Ad26.COV2.S at low or high dose, single or two shots; about 5 received placebo; per-sample allocation not given. Material that was analyzed had been drawn on day 63 after the first vaccine or placebo injection. TCRdb's table, derived via immunoSEQ multiplex PCR, lists solely in-frame clones and lacks some. The data contain about 680,000 clones, 70% to 90% of them singletons. The sample here was peripheral blood, taken in a trial of Ad26.COV2.S vaccine versus placebo. The receptor was derived from a person between 18 and 60 years old who received the Ad26.COV2.S COVID-19 vaccine or a placebo.

The CDR3: CASSDRDRAYGYTF. Written as DNA, the CDR3 is TGTGCCAGCAGCGACCGGGACAGGGCCTATGGCTACACCTTC. The chain couples TRBV12-1 to TRBJ1-2; the DNA was not compared with TRBD1, the D call given in the table. TRBV12-1 is noted as a pseudogene. The CDR3 runs to 14 residues.